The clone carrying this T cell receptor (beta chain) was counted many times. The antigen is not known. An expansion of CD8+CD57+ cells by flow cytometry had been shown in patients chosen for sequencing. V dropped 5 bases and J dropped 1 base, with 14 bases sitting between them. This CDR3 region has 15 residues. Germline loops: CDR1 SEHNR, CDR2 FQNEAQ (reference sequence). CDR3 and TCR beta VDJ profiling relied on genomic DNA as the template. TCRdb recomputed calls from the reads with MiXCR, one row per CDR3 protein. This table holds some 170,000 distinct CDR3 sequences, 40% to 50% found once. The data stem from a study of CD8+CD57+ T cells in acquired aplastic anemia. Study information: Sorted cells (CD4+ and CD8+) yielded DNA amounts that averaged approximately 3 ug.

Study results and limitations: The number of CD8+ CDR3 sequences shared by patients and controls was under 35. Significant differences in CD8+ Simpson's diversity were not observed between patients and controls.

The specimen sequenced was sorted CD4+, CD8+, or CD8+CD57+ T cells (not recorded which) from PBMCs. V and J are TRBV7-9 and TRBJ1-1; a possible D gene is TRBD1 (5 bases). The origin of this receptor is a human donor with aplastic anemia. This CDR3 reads CASSHGEGWNTEAFF. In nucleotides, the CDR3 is TGTGCCAGCAGCCATGGGGAGGGGTGGAACACTGAAGCTTTCTTT.